The 3 T cell receptor beta chains reported below all come from one sample, sequenced in a study of blood T cell repertoires in COVID-19. The protocol was immunoSEQ multiplex PCR, while the TCRdb copy is restricted to in-frame clones and leaves out a portion. The repertoire holds around 130,000 clones, with roughly 89% as singletons. What was sequenced was peripheral blood. The receptors stem from a man in his fifties with active or convalescent COVID-19.

V gene TRBV29-1 combines with J gene TRBJ1-4; 7 nucleotides match TRBD1. This CDR3 has 14 residues. V shed 5 bases and J 0 bases; nucleotides not matched to a gene: 3. The germline V gene has CDR1 SQVTM and CDR2 ANQGSEA. The CDR3 coding sequence is TGCAGCGTTACCGGGACAGCAACTAATGAAAAACTGTTTTTT. Protein sequence: CSVTGTATNEKLFF.

V and J are TRBV19 and TRBJ1-3; D gene uncertain. Germline CDR1 is LNHDA and CDR2 is SQIVND (reference sequence). The V and J ends lost 3 bases and 0 bases respectively, with 9 bases between them. The CDR3 is made up of 15 amino acids. CDR3 coding DNA: TGTGCCAGTAGTATCTCGGTATCCTCTGGAAACACCATATATTTT. Its protein is CASSISVSSGNTIYF.

This chain links TRBV18 with TRBJ1-1; 10 positions agree with TRBD1. The trim removed 6 bases at V and 3 bases at J, leaving 7 bases unmatched. Germline lookup yields CDR1 KGHSH and CDR2 LQKENI. CDR3 size: 15 residues. CDR3: CASSRQGATDTEAFF. The CDR3, as DNA: TGTGCCAGCTCGCGACAGGGGGCAACGGACACTGAAGCTTTCTTT. Complete variable domain (other parts from reference TRBV18 and TRBJ1-1): NAGVMQNPRHLVRRRGQEARLRCSPMKGHSHVYWYRQLPEEGLKFMVYLQKENIIDESGMPKERFSAEFPKEGPSILRIQQVVRGDSAAYFCASSRQGATDTEAFFGQGTRLTVV.